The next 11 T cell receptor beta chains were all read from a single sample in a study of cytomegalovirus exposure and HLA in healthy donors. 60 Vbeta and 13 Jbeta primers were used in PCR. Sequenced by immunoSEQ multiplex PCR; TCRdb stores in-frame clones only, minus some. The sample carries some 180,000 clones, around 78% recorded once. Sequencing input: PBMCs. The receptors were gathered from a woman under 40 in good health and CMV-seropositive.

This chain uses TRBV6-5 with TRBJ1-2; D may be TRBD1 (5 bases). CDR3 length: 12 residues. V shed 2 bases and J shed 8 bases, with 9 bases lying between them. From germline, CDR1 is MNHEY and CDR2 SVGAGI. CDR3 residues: CASSYGAGGYTF. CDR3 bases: TGTGCCAGCAGTTACGGGGCAGGAGGCTACACCTTC.

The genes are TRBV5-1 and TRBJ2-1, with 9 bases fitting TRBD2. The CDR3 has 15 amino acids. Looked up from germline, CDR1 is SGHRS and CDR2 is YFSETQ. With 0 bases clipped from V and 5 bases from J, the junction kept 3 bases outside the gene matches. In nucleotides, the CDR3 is TGCGCCAGCAGCTTGGGACTAGCGGACGACAATGAGCAGTTCTTC. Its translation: CASSLGLADDNEQFF.

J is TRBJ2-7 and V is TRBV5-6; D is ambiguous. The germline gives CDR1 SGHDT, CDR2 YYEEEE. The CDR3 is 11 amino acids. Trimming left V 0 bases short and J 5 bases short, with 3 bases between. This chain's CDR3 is CASSLADEQYF. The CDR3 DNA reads TGTGCCAGCAGCTTGGCCGACGAGCAGTACTTC. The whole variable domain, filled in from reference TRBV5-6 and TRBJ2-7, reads DAGVTQSPTHLIKTRGQQVTLRCSPKSGHDTVSWYQQALGQGPQFIFQYYEEEERQRGNFPDRFSGHQFPNYSSELNVNALLLGDSALYLCASSLADEQYFGPGTRLTVT.

The CDR3 nucleotides read TGTGCCAGCAGCCCTTTGACCTATAGCCCCCTCAATGAGCAGTTCTTC. This translates into CASSPLTYSPLNEQFF. The chain links TRBV7-3 to TRBJ2-1, with D hard to call. The CDR3 totals 16 residues. Germline CDR1 and CDR2: SGHTA and FQGTGA. The ends were cut back, 5 bases at V and 6 bases at J, with 20 bases in the middle.

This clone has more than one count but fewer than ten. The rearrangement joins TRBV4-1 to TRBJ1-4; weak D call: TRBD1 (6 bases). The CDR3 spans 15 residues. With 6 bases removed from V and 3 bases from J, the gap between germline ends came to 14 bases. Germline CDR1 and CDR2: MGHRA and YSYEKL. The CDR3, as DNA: TGCGCCAGCAGTCAAACAGGGTTTGCTAATGAAAAACTGTTTTTT. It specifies CASSQTGFANEKLFF.

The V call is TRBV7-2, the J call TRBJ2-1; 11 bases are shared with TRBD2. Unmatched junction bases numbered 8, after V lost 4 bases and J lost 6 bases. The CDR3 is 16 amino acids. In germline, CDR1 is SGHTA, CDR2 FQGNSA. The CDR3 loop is CASSSFGTSGSNEQFF. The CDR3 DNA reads TGTGCCAGCAGCTCATTCGGGACTAGCGGTTCCAATGAGCAGTTCTTC.

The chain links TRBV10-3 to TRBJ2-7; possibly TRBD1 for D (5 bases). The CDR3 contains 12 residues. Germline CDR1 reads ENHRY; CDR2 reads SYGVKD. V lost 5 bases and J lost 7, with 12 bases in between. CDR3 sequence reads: CAISSGSREQYF. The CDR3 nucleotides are TGTGCCATCAGTTCAGGGTCTCGAGAGCAGTACTTC.

The CDR3 here is CASSWQSGGDNEQFF. CDR3 DNA sequence: TGTGCCAGCAGCTGGCAAAGCGGAGGGGACAATGAGCAGTTCTTC. The chain couples TRBV11-2 to TRBJ2-1; a possible D gene is TRBD2 (6 bases). From germline, CDR1 is SGHAT and CDR2 FQNNGV. This CDR3 contains 15 residues. Trimming shortened V by 4 bases and J by 5 bases, and 15 bases separated the two germline ends.

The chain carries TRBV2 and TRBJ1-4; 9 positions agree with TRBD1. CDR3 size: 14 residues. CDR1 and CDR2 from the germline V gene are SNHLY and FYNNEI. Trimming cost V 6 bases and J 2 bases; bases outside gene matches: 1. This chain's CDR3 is CASRGQGTNEKLFF. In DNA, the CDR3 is TGTGCCAGCAGAGGACAGGGGACTAATGAAAAACTGTTTTTT.

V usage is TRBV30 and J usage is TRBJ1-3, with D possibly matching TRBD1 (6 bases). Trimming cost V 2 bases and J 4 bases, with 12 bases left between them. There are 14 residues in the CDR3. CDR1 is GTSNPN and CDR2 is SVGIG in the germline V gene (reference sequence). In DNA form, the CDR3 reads TGTGCCTGGAGTCGAGCTGGGGGCGGAAACACCATATATTTT. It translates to CAWSRAGGGNTIYF.

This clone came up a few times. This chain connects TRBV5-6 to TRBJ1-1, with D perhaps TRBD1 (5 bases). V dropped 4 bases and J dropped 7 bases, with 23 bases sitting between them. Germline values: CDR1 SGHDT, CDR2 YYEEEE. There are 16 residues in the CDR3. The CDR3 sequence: CASSPGRGRGVSEAFF. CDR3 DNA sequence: TGTGCCAGCAGCCCAGGGAGGGGACGGGGAGTGAGTGAAGCTTTCTTT.